The 25 T cell receptor beta chains listed next were all sequenced from one sample in a study of vaccination and CD4 T cells after COVID-19 (dated by TCRdb to between 2021 and 2022). Their antigens are not known. Library prep was done by PCR. The reads were generated on an Illumina iSeq 100. TCR sequencing of DNA from cultured CD4+ T cells used the Oncomine TCR Beta short-read assay at the Johns Hopkins FTIC core. TCRdb applied fastp at Q25 and MiXCR to the public reads, then kept only in-frame beta chains. Rows are combined by CDR3 protein, so each entry shows the most common genes and DNA. The sample yields about 7,300 distinct CDR3 sequences; roughly half were counted once. The ten largest clones take up almost 35% of the sample. Read against the paper, the sample's treatment or condition label means: roughly 10-day PBMC culture with coronavirus spike peptide pools or control peptides (ViraFEST assay).

The sequenced sample was CD4+ T cells from blood, cultured in vitro. These receptors all come from a human donor who had recovered from COVID-19.

This clonotype was counted only a few times. This chain connects TRBV27 to TRBJ1-1; D gene ambiguous. Trimming pared 10 bases from V and 6 bases from J, leaving 18 bases between. Looked up from germline, CDR1 is MNHEY and CDR2 is SMNVEV (reference sequence). The CDR3 spans 13 residues. This CDR3 is CATRIRESAEAFF. The CDR3 coding sequence is TGTGCCACCCGTATTAGGGAGAGCGCTGAAGCTTTCTTT.

The V and J genes are TRBV3-1 and TRBJ1-5, with D possibly matching TRBD1 (5 bases). The germline V gene encodes CDR1 LGHDT and CDR2 YNNKEL (reference sequence). Between the trimmed V and J ends, which lost 1 base and 1 base, there was a span of 11 bases. This CDR3 contains 16 residues. The DNA of the CDR3 is TGTGCCAGCAGCCAAGGGGGCCTCGGGAGCAATCAGCCCCAGCATTTT. It is translated as CASSQGGLGSNQPQHF.

Notes on this clonotype: Germline is not matched at one junction end, which may reflect a read error. The chain employs TRBV20-1 and TRBJ2-3; 10 positions match TRBD2. The CDR3 runs to 15 residues. Germline CDR1 is DFQATT and CDR2 is SNEGSKA (reference sequence). Here the CDR3 reads CGARSGTSGTDTQYF. CDR3 DNA: TGCGGTGCTAGGAGCGGGACTAGCGGCACAGATACGCAGTATTTT.

This clonotype was counted between two and nine times. CDR3 in amino acids: CASSLDRNQGGYTF. CDR3 nucleotides: TGTGCCAGCAGCTTAGACCGAAACCAAGGGGGCTACACCTTC. The gene calls are TRBV7-2 and TRBJ1-2; no clear D. V lost 1 base and J lost 8, with 14 bases in between. CDR3 length: 14 residues. Germline values: CDR1 SGHTA, CDR2 FQGNSA.

The gene calls are TRBV6-2 or TRBV6-3 and TRBJ2-3, with a weak D call TRBD1 (5 bases). This CDR3 has 16 amino acids. Trimming shortened V by 6 bases and J by 2 bases, and 18 bases separated the two germline ends. The germline V gene has CDR1 MNHEY and CDR2 SVGEGT. For the CDR3, the DNA is TGTGCCAGCAGCACATATGGGGCAAGGCTCACAGATACGCAGTATTTT. Translation: CASSTYGARLTDTQYF.

The rearrangement links TRBV21-1 to TRBJ1-1. TRBV21-1 constitutes a pseudogene. The CDR3 loop spans 14 amino acids. The CDR3 loop reads CASSKRGRHTEAFF. CDR3 sequence (DNA): TGTGCCAGCAGCAAAAGAGGCCGGCACACTGAAGCTTTCTTT.

The genes are TRBV19 and TRBJ1-5; TRBD1 agrees at 7 bases. Per germline, CDR1 LNHDA and CDR2 SQIVND (reference sequence). Trimming took 9 bases from V and 2 from J; bases not matched to a gene: 7. The CDR3 contains 14 residues. CDR3 in amino acids: CASNRGEGNQPQHF. The CDR3 nucleotides read TGTGCCAGCAACAGGGGCGAGGGCAATCAGCCCCAGCATTTT. Full variable domain (outside the CDR3, taken from reference TRBV19 and TRBJ1-5): DGGITQSPKYLFRKEGQNVTLSCEQNLNHDAMYWYRQDPGQGLRLIYYSQIVNDFQKGDIAEGYSVSREKKESFPLTVTSAQKNPTAFYLCASNRGEGNQPQHFGDGTRLSIL.

This clonotype was detected once. The chain links TRBV18 to TRBJ1-1, with 8 bases matching TRBD1. In germline, CDR1 is KGHSH, CDR2 LQKENI. Trimming removed 5 bases from V and 3 bases from J; junction bases left unmatched: 8. The CDR3 length is 15 residues. The CDR3 loop reads CASSLHRGIDTEAFF. The CDR3 bases are TGTGCCAGCTCATTACACAGGGGGATAGACACTGAAGCTTTCTTT.

The chain has TRBV5-4 and TRBJ2-2; D possibly uses TRBD1 or TRBD2 (5 bases each). CDR1 SGHNT and CDR2 YYREEE come from the germline V gene (reference sequence). Trimming removed 2 bases at V and 1 base at J, with 9 bases between. The CDR3 runs 15 residues. CDR3 bases: TGTGCCAGCAGCTTACGGGGCCGGAACACCGGGGAGCTGTTTTTT. Protein: CASSLRGRNTGELFF. Looking up the rest from reference TRBV5-4 and TRBJ2-2 gives the full variable domain: ETGVTQSPTHLIKTRGQQVTLRCSSQSGHNTVSWYQQALGQGPQFIFQYYREEENGRGNFPPRFSGLQFPNYSSELNVNALELDDSALYLCASSLRGRNTGELFFGEGSRLTVL.

This clonotype was seen a few times. The V call is TRBV6-1, the J call TRBJ1-5; no definite D call. Germline V lookup: CDR1 MNHNS, CDR2 SASEGT. The CDR3 is made up of 13 amino acids. V was pared by 3 bases and J by 9 bases, with 12 bases between. The CDR3 region has the DNA TGTGCCAGCAGTGACGGGTTTGCCGGGCCCCAGCATTTT. This encodes CASSDGFAGPQHF.

The chain joins TRBV5-4 to TRBJ1-2; TRBD1 matches 9 bases. With 4 bases clipped from V and 1 base from J, the junction kept 2 bases outside the gene matches. The CDR3 sequence is 14 residues long. Germline V CDR1 and CDR2: SGHNT, YYREEE (reference sequence). CDR3 coding DNA: TGTGCCAGCAGCCCGGACAGGGGTAACTATGGCTACACCTTC. It encodes CASSPDRGNYGYTF.

The CDR3 bases are TGTGCCAGCAGCGCCCTGGGCTCCGGGGCCAACGTCCTGACTTTC. Protein product: CASSALGSGANVLTF. V and J are TRBV7-3 and TRBJ2-6; D gene ambiguous. The CDR3 contains 15 residues. The V end lost 5 bases, the J end lost 4 bases, and 12 bases lay between the germline ends. Germline V gene sequence: CDR1 SGHTA, CDR2 FQGTGA.

This clonotype was counted between two and nine times. V and J are TRBV7-2 and TRBJ1-1; D perhaps matches TRBD1 (6 bases). Germline lookup yields CDR1 SGHTA and CDR2 FQGNSA. The CDR3 length is 14 residues. With 5 bases removed from V and 0 bases from J, the gap between germline ends came to 10 bases. CDR3 protein: CASSMDSLNTEAFF. The CDR3 nucleotides are TGTGCCAGCAGCATGGACAGCTTGAACACTGAAGCTTTCTTT.

This clonotype has just a few counts. The chain couples TRBV7-8 to TRBJ1-3; tentative D call: TRBD1 (5 bases). The germline CDR1 and CDR2 sequences are SGHVS and FQNEAQ. Trimming cost V 1 base and J 3 bases, with 10 bases left between them. CDR3 length equals 15 residues. The CDR3 loop is CASSLGGGSGNTIYF. CDR3 nucleotide sequence: TGTGCCAGCAGCTTAGGGGGGGGTAGTGGAAACACCATATATTTT.

The chain combines TRBV12-3 or TRBV12-4 with TRBJ1-5; no clear D gene. The CDR3 runs to 13 residues. Trimming shortened V by 3 bases and J by 2 bases, and 5 bases separated the two germline ends. The CDR3 coding sequence is TGTGCCAGCAGTTTGGCCCGCAATCAGCCCCAGCATTTT. Its protein is CASSLARNQPQHF.

Points on this clonotype: A much larger clone is a single base away; this may be a read error. The J gene is TRBJ2-1, the V gene TRBV27; D is undetermined. There are 8 residues in the CDR3. Germline V gene data show CDR1 as MNHEY and CDR2 as SMNVEV (reference sequence). The CDR3 reads CAGSCKVF. CDR3 sequence (DNA): TGTGCCGGCAGTTGCAAGGTCTTC.

This clonotype was found a few times. The chain links TRBV27 to TRBJ1-2, with 8 bases lining up with TRBD1. Germline V gene data show CDR1 as MNHEY and CDR2 as SMNVEV (reference sequence). The ends lost 6 bases at V and 8 bases at J; junction bases unmatched: 14. This CDR3 spans 15 amino acids. The CDR3 here is CASSQRGQGRGGYTF. The CDR3 coding sequence is TGTGCCAGCAGCCAACGTGGACAGGGAAGAGGGGGCTACACCTTC.

This clonotype was recorded once. The chain links TRBV14 to TRBJ1-1; D not certain. The CDR3 sequence is 13 residues long. Trimming shortened V by 4 bases and J by 7 bases, and 13 bases separated the two germline ends. Germline CDR1 is SGHDN and CDR2 is FVKESK. This CDR3 reads CASSLDAWGEAFF. The DNA for the CDR3 is TGTGCCAGCAGCCTAGACGCCTGGGGTGAAGCTTTCTTT.

The chain has TRBV19 and TRBJ2-3; TRBD2 aligns across 11 bases. This CDR3 is 19 amino acids long. Germline assignment: CDR1 LNHDA and CDR2 SQIVND (reference sequence). With 11 bases clipped from V and 9 bases from J, the junction kept 28 bases outside the gene matches. CDR3 coding DNA: TGTGCCGCAAGAGGGATCTCCGGGACTAGCGGTGTGCGGGGGGGAACGCAGTATTTT. It is translated as CAARGISGTSGVRGGTQYF.

This chain joins TRBV7-8 and TRBJ2-7; D may be TRBD1 (6 bases). V dropped 5 bases and J dropped 4 bases, with 18 bases sitting between them. The CDR3 is 15 residues long. Germline lookup yields CDR1 SGHVS and CDR2 FQNEAQ. The CDR3 sequence is CASSRRTGFGYEQYF. CDR3 bases: TGTGCCAGCAGCCGCCGCACAGGGTTTGGTTACGAGCAGTACTTC.

This clonotype appeared a few times. The chain links TRBV20-1 to TRBJ2-3, with D perhaps TRBD2 (6 bases). Trimming took off 1 base at V and 10 bases at J, with 39 bases between the two ends. The CDR3 runs 21 residues. Per the germline V gene, CDR1 is DFQATT and CDR2 is SNEGSKA (reference sequence). The CDR3 reads CSARGRMSHRNGSGTQWAQYF. CDR3 DNA: TGCAGTGCTAGAGGGCGTATGTCCCATCGGAATGGTAGCGGAACACAATGGGCGCAGTATTTT.

The gene calls are TRBV28 and TRBJ2-7; TRBD2 might be the D (5 bases). The CDR3 consists of 14 residues. Per the germline V gene, CDR1 is MDHEN and CDR2 is SYDVKM. V was shortened by 4 bases and J by 4 bases, with 14 bases between the two germline ends. Here the CDR3 DNA reads TGTGCCAGCAGTTCCGGAGGCGGCCTTTACGAGCAGTACTTC. Protein sequence: CASSSGGGLYEQYF.

This clonotype was seen only a few times. This chain connects TRBV27 to TRBJ1-2, with unresolved D. The length of the CDR3 is 17 residues. The germline V and J ends were trimmed by 0 bases and 3 bases, with 17 bases remaining between them. In germline, CDR1 is MNHEY, CDR2 SMNVEV (reference sequence). The CDR3 nucleotides are TGTGCCAGCAGTTTATCGCGATCCGCCGGGCGCGACTATGGCTACACCTTC. The encoded protein is CASSLSRSAGRDYGYTF.

V is TRBV28 and J is TRBJ2-5; 14 nucleotides match TRBD2. Trimming took 5 bases from V and 4 from J; bases not matched to a gene: 3. The CDR3 is 15 residues long. CDR1 and CDR2 (germline): MDHEN, SYDVKM. The CDR3: CASSQGLAGVETQYF. The CDR3 DNA reads as TGTGCCAGCAGTCAGGGACTAGCGGGAGTAGAGACCCAGTACTTC.

This chain uses TRBV19 with TRBJ1-2, with D perhaps matching TRBD1 (5 bases). The CDR3 sequence is 15 residues long. Trimming removed 2 bases from V and 0 bases from J, with 10 bases in between. Germline V gene lookup returns CDR1 LNHDA and CDR2 SQIVND (reference sequence). The CDR3 region has the DNA TGTGCCAGTAGTATAAGGCAGGGAGCTAACTATGGCTACACCTTC. This codes for CASSIRQGANYGYTF. Combining the CDR3 with reference TRBV19 and TRBJ1-2 gives the whole variable domain DGGITQSPKYLFRKEGQNVTLSCEQNLNHDAMYWYRQDPGQGLRLIYYSQIVNDFQKGDIAEGYSVSREKKESFPLTVTSAQKNPTAFYLCASSIRQGANYGYTFGSGTRLTVV.